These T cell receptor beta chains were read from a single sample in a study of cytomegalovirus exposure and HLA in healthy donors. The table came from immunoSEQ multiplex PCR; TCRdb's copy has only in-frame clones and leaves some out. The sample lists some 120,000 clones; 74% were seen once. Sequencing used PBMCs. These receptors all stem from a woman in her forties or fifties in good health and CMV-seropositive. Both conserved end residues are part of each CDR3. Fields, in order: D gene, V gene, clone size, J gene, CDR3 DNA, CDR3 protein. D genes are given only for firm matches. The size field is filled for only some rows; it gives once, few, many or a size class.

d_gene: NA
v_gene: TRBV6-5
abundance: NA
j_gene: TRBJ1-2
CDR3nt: TGTGCCAGCAGGGTACAGTTTAACTATGGCTACACCTTC
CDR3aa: CASRVQFNYGYTF

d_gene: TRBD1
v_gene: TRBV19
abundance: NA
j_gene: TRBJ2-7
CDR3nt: TGTGCCACCGACAGGGGGCGGGGTGTGTACGAGCAGTACTTC
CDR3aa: CATDRGRGVYEQYF

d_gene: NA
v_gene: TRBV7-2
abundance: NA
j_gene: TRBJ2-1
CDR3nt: TGTGCCAGCAGCTTCTCTCCCGATGAGCAGTTCTTC
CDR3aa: CASSFSPDEQFF

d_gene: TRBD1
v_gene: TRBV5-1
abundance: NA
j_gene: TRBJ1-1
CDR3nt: TGCGCCAGCAGGTCCCTCGGGACAGGGGGGACTGAAGCTTTCTTT
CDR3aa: CASRSLGTGGTEAFF

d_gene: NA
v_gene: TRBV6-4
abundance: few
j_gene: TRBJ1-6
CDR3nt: TGTGCCAGCAGTGACTCGGCCTATTCACCCCTCCACTTT
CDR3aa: CASSDSAYSPLHF

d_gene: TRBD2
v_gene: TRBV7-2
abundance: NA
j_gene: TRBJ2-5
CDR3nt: TGTGCCAGCAGCTTAGCCAGCGGGGGGGCCACAGAGACCCAGTACTTC
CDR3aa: CASSLASGGATETQYF

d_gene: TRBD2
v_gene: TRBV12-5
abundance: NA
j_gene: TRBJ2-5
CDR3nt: TGTGCTAGTGGTTTAGAACTAGCGGGGGATCAAGAGACCCAGTACTTC
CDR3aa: CASGLELAGDQETQYF

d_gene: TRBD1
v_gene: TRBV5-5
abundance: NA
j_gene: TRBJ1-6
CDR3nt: TGTGCCAGCAGCCGACCGGAGGACAGGGCGAGTTCACCCCTCCACTTT
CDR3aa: CASSRPEDRASSPLHF

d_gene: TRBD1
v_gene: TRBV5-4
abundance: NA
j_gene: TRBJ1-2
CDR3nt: TGTGCCAGCAGCCAGGGGGTGGGGGCTGGCTACACCTTC
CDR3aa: CASSQGVGAGYTF

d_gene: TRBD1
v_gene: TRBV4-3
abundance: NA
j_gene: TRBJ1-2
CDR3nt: TGCGCCAGCAGCCCGGGACAGGGTGTCGATGGCTACACCTTC
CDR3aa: CASSPGQGVDGYTF

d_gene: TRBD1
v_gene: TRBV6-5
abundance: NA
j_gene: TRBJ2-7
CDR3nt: TGTGCCAGCAGTTCCTCAGGGGGCGGCTACGAGCAGTACTTC
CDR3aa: CASSSSGGGYEQYF

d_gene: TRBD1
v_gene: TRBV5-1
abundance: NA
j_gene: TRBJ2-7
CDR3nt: TGCGCCAGCAGCTTGGTAGGGACAGGGGACGACGAGCAGTACTTC
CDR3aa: CASSLVGTGDDEQYF

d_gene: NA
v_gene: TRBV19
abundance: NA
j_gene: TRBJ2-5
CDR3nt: TGTGCCAGTAGTATCGGGGCAGGGGAGGGTCAAGAGACCCAGTACTTC
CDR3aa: CASSIGAGEGQETQYF

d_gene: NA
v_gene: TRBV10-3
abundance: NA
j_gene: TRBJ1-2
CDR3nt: TGTGCCATCAGTGAGGGAGAAGGCTACACCTTC
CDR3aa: CAISEGEGYTF

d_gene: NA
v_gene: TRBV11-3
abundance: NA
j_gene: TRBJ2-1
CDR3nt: TGTGCCAGCAGCTCCGGACTATCGGAGCAGTTCTTC
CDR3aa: CASSSGLSEQFF

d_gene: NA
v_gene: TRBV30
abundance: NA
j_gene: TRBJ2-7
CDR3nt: TGTGCCTGGAGTGCAGGAATCTACGAGCAGTACTTC
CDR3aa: CAWSAGIYEQYF

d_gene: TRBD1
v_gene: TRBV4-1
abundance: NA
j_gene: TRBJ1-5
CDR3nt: TGCGCCAGCAGCACACCCATACCCGGGACAGGGGCGATGGGGAGCAATCAGCCCCAGCATTTT
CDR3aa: CASSTPIPGTGAMGSNQPQHF

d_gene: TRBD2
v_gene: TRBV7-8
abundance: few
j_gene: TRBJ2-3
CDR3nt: TGTGCCAGCAGCCCAATGACTAGCTCAAATACGCAGTATTTT
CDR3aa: CASSPMTSSNTQYF

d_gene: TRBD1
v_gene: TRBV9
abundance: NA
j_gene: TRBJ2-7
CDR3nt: TGTGCCAGCAGTAGGACAGGGGACTCCTACGAGCAGTACTTC
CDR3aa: CASSRTGDSYEQYF

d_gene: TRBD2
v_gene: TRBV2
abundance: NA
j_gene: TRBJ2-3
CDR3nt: TGTGCCAGCAGCGCCCCTAGCGGTAGCACAGATACGCAGTATTTT
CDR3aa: CASSAPSGSTDTQYF

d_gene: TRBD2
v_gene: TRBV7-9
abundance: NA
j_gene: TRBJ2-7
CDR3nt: TGTGCCAGCAGCGCCATAGCGGGGGAGCGGGGTGAGCAGTACTTC
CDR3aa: CASSAIAGERGEQYF

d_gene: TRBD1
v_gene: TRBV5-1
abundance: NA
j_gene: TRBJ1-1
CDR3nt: TGCGCCAGCCACCGGGACAGGGGTAACACTGAAGCTTTCTTT
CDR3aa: CASHRDRGNTEAFF

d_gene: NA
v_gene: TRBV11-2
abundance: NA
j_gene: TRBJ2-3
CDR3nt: TGTGCCAGCAGCTACCTTCGCGGGTGGGATACGCAGTATTTT
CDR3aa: CASSYLRGWDTQYF

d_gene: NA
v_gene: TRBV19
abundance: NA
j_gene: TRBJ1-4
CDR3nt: TGTGCCAGTTCCGGGACATCGAATGAAAAACTGTTTTTT
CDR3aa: CASSGTSNEKLFF

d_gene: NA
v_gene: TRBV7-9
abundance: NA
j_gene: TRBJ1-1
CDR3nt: TGTGCCAGCAGCTCTCGGACAGATGCTTTCTTT
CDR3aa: CASSSRTDAFF

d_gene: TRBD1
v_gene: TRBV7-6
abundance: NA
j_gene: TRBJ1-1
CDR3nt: TGTGCCAGCAGCAGATACGGGACAGGGGGCGAGGGCACTGAAGCTTTCTTT
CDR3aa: CASSRYGTGGEGTEAFF

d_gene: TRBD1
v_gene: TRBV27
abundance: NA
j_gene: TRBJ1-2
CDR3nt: TGTGCCAGCAGGCGTCAGGGGGCGAGCTATGGCTACACCTTC
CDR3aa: CASRRQGASYGYTF

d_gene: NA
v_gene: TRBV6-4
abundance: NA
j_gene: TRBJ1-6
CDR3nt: TGTGCCAGCAGTGTAACAGGGCTAAATTCACCCCTCCACTTT
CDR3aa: CASSVTGLNSPLHF

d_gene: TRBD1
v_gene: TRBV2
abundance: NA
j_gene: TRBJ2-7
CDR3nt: TGTGCCAGCACCCGGAGGGAGACAGGGGGCTACGAGCAGTACTTC
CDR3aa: CASTRRETGGYEQYF

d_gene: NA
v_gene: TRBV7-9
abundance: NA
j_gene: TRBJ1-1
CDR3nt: TGTGCCAGCAGCACTCGACAGGTTATGAACACTGAAGCTTTCTTT
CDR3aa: CASSTRQVMNTEAFF

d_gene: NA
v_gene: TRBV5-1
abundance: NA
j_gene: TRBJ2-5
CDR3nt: TGCGCCAGCAGCCCGAGTGGAGCCCAAGAGACCCAGTACTTC
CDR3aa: CASSPSGAQETQYF

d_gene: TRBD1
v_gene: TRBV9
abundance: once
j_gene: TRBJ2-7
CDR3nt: TGTGCCAGCAGCGCCGACTACAGGGGCGAGCAGTACTTC
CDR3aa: CASSADYRGEQYF

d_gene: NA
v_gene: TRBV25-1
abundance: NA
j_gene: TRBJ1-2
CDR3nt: TGTGCCAGCAGTTTACGCGGGCTGGGCGGCTACACCTTC
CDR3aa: CASSLRGLGGYTF

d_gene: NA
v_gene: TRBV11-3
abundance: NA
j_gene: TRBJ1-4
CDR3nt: TGTGCCAGCAGCTTCCGGGAGCCGGGTGAAAAACTGTTTTTT
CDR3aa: CASSFREPGEKLFF

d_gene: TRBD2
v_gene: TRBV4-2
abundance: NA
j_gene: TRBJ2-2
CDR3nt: TGTGCCAGCAGCCAAGGGACTAGAGGTGGCACCGGGGAGCTGTTTTTT
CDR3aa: CASSQGTRGGTGELFF

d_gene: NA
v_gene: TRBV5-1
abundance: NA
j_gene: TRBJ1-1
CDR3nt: TGCGCCAGCAGTTGGGCTGGTCAGGGCCACCTTTCTGAAGCTTTCTTT
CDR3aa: CASSWAGQGHLSEAFF

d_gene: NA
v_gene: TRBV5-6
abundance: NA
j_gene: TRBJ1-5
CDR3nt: TGTGCCAGCAGCCGGGGAAATCAGCCCCAGCATTTT
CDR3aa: CASSRGNQPQHF

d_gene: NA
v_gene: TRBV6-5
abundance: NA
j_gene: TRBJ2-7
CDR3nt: TGTGCCAGCAGAGATTTCAGGGAGCAGTACTTC
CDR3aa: CASRDFREQYF

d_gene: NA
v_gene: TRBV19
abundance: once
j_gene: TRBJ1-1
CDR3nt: TGTGCCAGTAGTATACGCGGCCTAACTGAAGCTTTCTTT
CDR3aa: CASSIRGLTEAFF

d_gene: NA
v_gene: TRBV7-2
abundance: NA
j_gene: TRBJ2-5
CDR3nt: TGTGCCAGCAGCTTAGTTTTTCTAGGGGCCCAGTACTTC
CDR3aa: CASSLVFLGAQYF

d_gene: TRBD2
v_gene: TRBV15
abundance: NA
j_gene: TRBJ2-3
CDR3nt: TGTGCCACCAGCAGAGATGGGGGGGAAGGCACAGATACGCAGTATTTT
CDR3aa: CATSRDGGEGTDTQYF

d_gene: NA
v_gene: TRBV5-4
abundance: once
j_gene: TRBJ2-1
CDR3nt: TGTGCCAGCAGCTTGCAGGATTCCGATGAGCAGTTCTTC
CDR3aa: CASSLQDSDEQFF

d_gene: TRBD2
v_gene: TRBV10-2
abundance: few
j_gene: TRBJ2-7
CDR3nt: TGCGCCAGCAGGGGACTAGCGGGGGACGAGCAGTACTTC
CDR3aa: CASRGLAGDEQYF